The rows below give T cell receptor beta chains drawn from one sample of a study of blood T cell repertoires in COVID-19. TCRdb's copy holds only in-frame clones and misses some; the assay was immunoSEQ multiplex PCR. The repertoire holds 150,000 to 200,000 clones, with 80% to 90% as singletons. The sample taken for sequencing was peripheral blood. These receptors all come from a woman in her seventies with COVID-19, enrolled during active disease. Both conserved end residues are trimmed from each CDR3. The order of the fields is V gene, CDR3 protein.

TRBV6-5	ASSLNGELF
TRBV7-3	ASSPGRNTEAF
TRBV28	ASSPRGNRGTNTEAF
TRBV29-1	SGLAGGSEQF
TRBV30	AWRTGGTEAF
TRBV6-6	ASSPGQNYGYT
TRBV30	AWSATQGAGGKLF
TRBV4-2	ASSRGQSYEQY
TRBV3-1/TRBV3-2	ASSPSGSSYNEQF
TRBV6-6	ASSYSAGAHEQY
TRBV30	AWSVYGGGTDTQY
TRBV4-1	ASSQEGGVDTQY
TRBV11-2	ASSSMGGNSGNTIY
TRBV7-8	ASSTLGPGGEKLF
TRBV27	ASSLKPGLAGFTTSSYEQY
TRBV28	ASSSTRDLNEKLF
TRBV28	AIDEGGLRESGYGYT
TRBV28	ASSLPQGAGTDTQY
TRBV28	ASSLAGGEVTNEKLF
TRBV20-1	SVRRNTEAF
TRBV28	ASSLRAGGSSPLH
TRBV14	ASSQRLGTTNEKLF
TRBV5-6	ASALGGGTVGYT
TRBV7-2	ASSSHGNEQF
TRBV19	ASRRQGEANYGYT
TRBV5-1	ASSLVIRGEQF
TRBV4-1	ASSQVLTSGTDTQY
TRBV6-5	ASSYLGGNYGYT
TRBV18	ASSPGLAPYEQY
TRBV28	ASSLGGTGGNYGYT
TRBV27	ASSRDTTYEQY
TRBV2	ASSVMANTEAF
TRBV19	ASSPRQGVGYT
TRBV12-3/TRBV12-4	ASRTDWDNEQF
TRBV7-2	ASSLRTSNTKQY
TRBV10-1	ASSARLVDTQY
TRBV6-5	ASSYGASGSSYEQY
TRBV27	ASSPSGGLGTEAF
TRBV20-1	SAGDYTEAF
TRBV2	ASKGGWENTGELF
TRBV6-5	ASSQLAGGEQY